The TCR beta chain described here comes from a study of neurological immune-mediated disorders. Study-level results: The most TCR clonal expansion was seen in HTLV-1-associated myelopathy, and the least was seen in multiple sclerosis, which fell below healthy controls. One related-CDR3 cluster, which may be a signature, held the repertoires of 18 of 34 multiple sclerosis patients after phylogenetic grouping.

CDR1 and CDR2 from the germline V gene are MNHEY and SVGAGI. V shed 5 bases, J shed 3 bases, and the junction held 7 bases outside the gene matches. This CDR3 spans 14 amino acids. A single run covered 15-18 subjects with over 180 million TCR-beta sequences. In TCRdb, the 5' RACE reads were re-called with MiXCR into one record per CDR3 protein. The table lists tens of thousands of distinct CDR3 sequences, 2.5% to 3% of them singletons. This clonotype was detected ten times or more. Its cognate antigen is unknown. The J gene is TRBJ2-7, the V gene TRBV6-5, with 7 nucleotides matching TRBD1. This TCR derives from a woman in her 30s with multiple sclerosis. Material for sequencing was PBMCs. The CDR3 nucleotides read TGTGCCAGCAGTAACCGGGACAGAGGCTACGAGCAGTACTTC. This encodes CASSNRDRGYEQYF.